This entry lists 16 T cell receptor beta chains sequenced from one sample in a study of blood T cell repertoires in COVID-19. Clones were read by immunoSEQ multiplex PCR, and TCRdb kept only the in-frame ones, dropping some. The table shows around 150,000 clones, with approximately 83% occurring only once. Sequencing input: PBMCs or T cells enriched from blood (not recorded which). The origin of the receptors is a woman aged 55 to 70 who had recovered from COVID-19.

J is TRBJ2-1 and V is TRBV9; D perhaps matches TRBD2 (5 bases). Between the trimmed V and J ends, which lost 0 bases and 0 bases, there was a span of 10 bases. CDR3 length: 16 residues. Germline V CDR1 and CDR2: SGDLS, YYNGEE. The CDR3 loop reads CASSVGGGSSYNEQFF. The DNA of the CDR3 is TGTGCCAGCAGCGTAGGAGGAGGAAGCTCCTACAATGAGCAGTTCTTC.

The chain uses TRBV27 and TRBJ2-7, with 10 bases fitting TRBD2. The junction had 4 bases not matched to a gene; V was cut back by 7 bases and J by 1 base. The CDR3 is made up of 14 amino acids. Germline V gene lookup returns CDR1 MNHEY and CDR2 SMNVEV (reference sequence). CDR3 bases: TGTGCCAGCAAAACTAGCGGGGCTTCCTACGAGCAGTACTTC. It is translated as CASKTSGASYEQYF.

The chain recombines TRBV20-1 with TRBJ1-2, with TRBD1 as a possible D gene (5 bases). The CDR3 totals 11 residues. The germline CDR1 and CDR2 sequences are DFQATT and SNEGSKA (reference sequence). V lost 5 bases and J lost 1, with 5 bases in between. CDR3 sequence reads: CSADSNYGYTF. The CDR3 coding sequence is TGCAGTGCTGACAGTAACTATGGCTACACCTTC.

V is TRBV3-1 (or the pseudogene TRBV3-2) and J is TRBJ1-1, with D possibly TRBD1 on 5 matching bases. Per the germline V gene, CDR1 is LGHDT and CDR2 is YNNKEL (reference sequence). The CDR3 has 16 amino acids. Trimming took 4 bases from V and 4 from J, leaving 19 bases between them. The CDR3 is CASSRPGRNGFTEAFF. CDR3 coding DNA: TGTGCCAGCAGCCGCCCAGGGAGGAACGGGTTCACTGAAGCTTTCTTT.

The chain recombines TRBV6-5 with TRBJ1-6; D may be TRBD1 (6 bases). V lost 7 bases, J lost 7 bases, and 17 bases lay in between. Per germline, CDR1 MNHEY and CDR2 SVGAGI. The length of the CDR3 is 15 residues. The CDR3: CASTYHREGNSPLHF. CDR3 sequence (DNA): TGTGCCAGCACCTATCACAGGGAGGGGAATTCACCCCTCCACTTT.

The chain joins TRBV27 to TRBJ2-3; TRBD2 aligns across 9 bases. Losses at the gene ends were 5 bases for V and 0 bases for J; bases not matched to a gene: 6. CDR1 MNHEY and CDR2 SMNVEV come from the germline V gene (reference sequence). This CDR3 is built from 16 residues. The CDR3 bases are TGTGCCAGCAGTCTTTTAGCGGGGGCTAGCACAGATACGCAGTATTTT. It is translated as CASSLLAGASTDTQYF.

The chain is built from TRBV5-1 and TRBJ2-5; 9 bases agree with TRBD2. Germline V lookup: CDR1 SGHRS, CDR2 YFSETQ. Trimming removed 2 bases from V and 2 bases from J; junction bases left unmatched: 10. The CDR3 has 17 amino acids. The CDR3 DNA sequence: TGCGCCAGCAGCTTTGGGGGGGCTCTAGCGGGGCAAGAGACCCAGTACTTC. Its protein product is CASSFGGALAGQETQYF.

V is TRBV5-4 and J is TRBJ2-3, with D possibly matching TRBD2 (6 bases). The V and J ends lost 4 bases and 0 bases respectively, with 15 bases between them. Per germline, CDR1 SGHNT and CDR2 YYREEE (reference sequence). The length of the CDR3 is 16 residues. CDR3 loop: CASSRLLASSTDTQYF. The CDR3 DNA reads TGTGCCAGCAGCCGCCTCCTAGCGTCTAGCACAGATACGCAGTATTTT.

This clone has a single count. This chain uses TRBV3-1 (or the pseudogene TRBV3-2) with TRBJ1-2; TRBD1 agrees at 8 bases. CDR1 and CDR2 from the germline V gene are LGHDT and YNNKEL (reference sequence). The CDR3 is 16 amino acids. V lost 4 bases and J lost 4; bases outside the gene matches: 11. The CDR3 sequence is CASSPTGGERLYGYTF. In DNA form, the CDR3 reads TGTGCCAGCAGCCCCACAGGGGGTGAAAGGCTCTATGGCTACACCTTC.

The chain links TRBV4-1 to TRBJ2-5; TRBD2 agrees at 11 bases. V lost 0 bases to trimming and J lost 4 bases; unmatched junction nucleotides: 1. Per germline, CDR1 MGHRA and CDR2 YSYEKL. This CDR3 has 15 residues. The CDR3 bases are TGCGCCAGCAGCCAAGAGGGGACTAGCGGAGAGACCCAGTACTTC. Translating gives CASSQEGTSGETQYF.

The chain has TRBV9 and TRBJ2-2, with a weak D call TRBD2 (6 bases). CDR1 is SGDLS, CDR2 YYNGEE, per germline. This CDR3 has 15 residues. V lost 1 base and J 7 bases, leaving 14 bases between the germline ends. The CDR3 DNA follows: TGTGCCAGCAGCGTATATACGGGGGTAGGCGGGGAGCTGTTTTTT. It yields the protein CASSVYTGVGGELFF.

The gene calls are TRBV2 and TRBJ2-5, with TRBD2 matching over 12 bases. Trimming removed 6 bases from V and 5 bases from J; junction bases left unmatched: 10. CDR3 size: 16 residues. CDR1 and CDR2 (germline): SNHLY, FYNNEI. In DNA form, the CDR3 reads TGTGCCAGCAGGGAGACTAGCGGGGGACTCGGGGAGACCCAGTACTTC. Amino acid sequence: CASRETSGGLGETQYF.

This clone was observed once. The chain combines TRBV3-1 (or the pseudogene TRBV3-2) with TRBJ1-1; tentative D call: TRBD1 (5 bases). The CDR3 is made up of 14 amino acids. Per the germline V gene, CDR1 is LGHDT and CDR2 is YNNKEL (reference sequence). V gave up 4 bases and J gave up 5 bases, with 14 bases separating them. The CDR3 bases are TGTGCCAGCAGCCCCTGGGATAGGGGAACTGAAGCTTTCTTT. Its protein is CASSPWDRGTEAFF.

This clone was detected only once. The J gene is TRBJ2-7, the V gene TRBV5-4; 9 bases align to TRBD1. The germline V gene encodes CDR1 SGHNT and CDR2 YYREEE (reference sequence). CDR3 length: 13 residues. After removal of 9 bases from V and 0 bases from J, the junction contained 4 bases not matched to a gene. The CDR3: CAIRDRDSYEQYF. CDR3 DNA: TGTGCCATCCGGGACAGGGACTCCTACGAGCAGTACTTC.

V is TRBV5-1 and J is TRBJ1-4; TRBD1 matches 8 bases. V lost 5 bases to trimming and J lost 6 bases; unmatched junction nucleotides: 12. Germline CDR1 SGHRS, CDR2 YFSETQ. The CDR3 sequence is 16 residues long. The CDR3 sequence: CASSSEPGQVDEKLFF. The CDR3 nucleotides read TGCGCCAGCAGTAGCGAACCGGGACAGGTCGATGAAAAACTGTTTTTT.

The chain has TRBV5-1 and TRBJ2-3; TRBD2 matches at 10 bases. The trim removed 4 bases at V and 6 bases at J, leaving 11 bases unmatched. CDR1 SGHRS and CDR2 YFSETQ come from the germline V gene. The CDR3 runs to 16 residues. Here the CDR3 DNA reads TGCGCCAGCAGCCAGAGGCCTAGCGGGGGAGGGGATACGCAGTATTTT. It encodes CASSQRPSGGGDTQYF.